The next 19 T cell receptor beta chains were all read from a single sample in a study of read filtering for tumor transcriptome and immune sequencing. Molecular barcoded adaptors covering alpha/delta and beta/gamma chains were used on around 370 ng RNA. TCRdb redid the calling of the reads with MiXCR, one entry per CDR3 protein. Seen here are 20,000 to 25,000 distinct CDR3 sequences, roughly an eighth observed once, and the top ten hold around 66%. The specimen was a population of CD138-negative cells sorted from bone marrow. The receptors were gathered from a donor older than 35 with multiple myeloma.

This clonotype was detected a few times. The J gene is TRBJ1-1, the V gene TRBV28; weak D call: TRBD1 (6 bases). The germline CDR1 and CDR2 sequences are MDHEN and SYDVKM. V lost 4 bases and J lost 4, with 10 bases in between. The CDR3 is 13 residues long. The CDR3 DNA reads TGTGCCAGCAGTTCCCAAGGGGGCACTGAAGCTTTCTTT. This translates into CASSSQGGTEAFF.

This clonotype was observed many times. This rearrangement joins TRBV6-1 to TRBJ2-1; D is uncertain. V was clipped by 2 bases and J by 3 bases, with 2 bases between them. The CDR3 extends over 12 amino acids. Germline CDR1 is MNHNS and CDR2 is SASEGT. CDR3 DNA sequence: TGTGCCAGCAGTGAATACTACAATGAGCAGTTCTTC. Translating gives CASSEYYNEQFF.

Comment on this clonotype: This may be a read error, as it is one base from a much larger clone. The chain uses TRBV7-9 and TRBJ2-1; 8 positions agree with TRBD1. This CDR3 spans 17 amino acids. Germline V gene lookup returns CDR1 SEHNR and CDR2 FQNEAQ (reference sequence). The CDR3 protein is CASSLAEGGQAYKEQFF. The CDR3 DNA reads TGTGCCAGCAGCTTAGCGGAGGGGGGACAGGCCTACAAGGAGCAGTTCTTC. The complete variable domain, with remaining parts taken from reference TRBV7-9 and TRBJ2-1, reads DTGVSQNPRHKITKRGQNVTFRCDPISEHNRLYWYRQTLGQGPEFLTYFQNEAQLEKSRLLSDRFSAERPKGSFSTLEIQRTEQGDSAMYLCASSLAEGGQAYKEQFFGPGTRLTVL.

Remarks on this clonotype: With a much larger clone just one base away, this may be a read error. Since the CDR3 does not end with the conserved phenylalanine or tryptophan, this likely comes from a read error. V usage is TRBV5-1 and J usage is TRBJ2-1; 8 bases are a match to TRBD1. CDR1 and CDR2 (germline): SGHRS, YFSETQ. J was trimmed by 7 bases and V by 7 bases; bases with no gene match: 13. CDR3 length equals 15 residues. CDR3 protein: CASGLTGVDMNEQFL. CDR3 nucleotides: TGCGCCAGCGGCCTGACAGGGGTTGATATGAATGAGCAGTTCCTC.

The gene calls are TRBV3-1 and TRBJ2-1; TRBD2 might be the D (6 bases). CDR1 is LGHDT and CDR2 is YNNKEL in the germline V gene (reference sequence). Trimming removed 0 bases from V and 7 bases from J, with 13 bases in between. This CDR3 has 15 amino acids. CDR3 sequence (DNA): TGTGCCAGCAGCCAAGACAAACTCGGGAGAAATGAGCAGTTCTTC. It codes for CASSQDKLGRNEQFF.

Worth noting for this clonotype: Since a much larger clone is just one base distant, this may be a read error. The V gene is TRBV14, the J gene TRBJ2-1; no clear D gene. V lost 6 bases, J lost 9 bases, and 12 bases lay in between. This CDR3 is built from 12 residues. Germline V CDR1 and CDR2: SGHDN, FVKESK. CDR3 region: CASSQTVGEQFF. As DNA, the CDR3 is TGTGCCAGCAGTCAAACAGTGGGTGAGCAGTTCTTC.

This clonotype was picked up a small number of times. V usage is TRBV29-1 and J usage is TRBJ1-2, with D perhaps TRBD1 (6 bases). V dropped 7 bases and J dropped 2 bases, with 8 bases sitting between them. Germline V CDR1 and CDR2: SQVTM, ANQGSEA. This CDR3 is 11 amino acids long. The CDR3 coding sequence is TGCAGCGCAGGACAGAACTATGGCTACACCTTC. Translating gives CSAGQNYGYTF.

In this sample, this clonotype turned up many times. The J gene is TRBJ2-1, the V gene TRBV29-1; D perhaps matches TRBD1 (6 bases). The germline V gene encodes CDR1 SQVTM and CDR2 ANQGSEA. CDR3 size: 13 residues. The V end was cut by 6 bases, the J end by 4 bases, with 13 bases between. The CDR3 loop reads CSVRWGRYNEQFF. DNA for the CDR3: TGCAGCGTGCGCTGGGGGCGATACAATGAGCAGTTCTTC.

This chain joins TRBV5-4 and TRBJ2-2, with D perhaps being TRBD1 or TRBD2 (6 bases each). Per germline, CDR1 SGHNT and CDR2 YYREEE (reference sequence). Trimming stripped 3 bases from V and 7 bases from J, with 19 bases between. This CDR3 spans 16 amino acids. The CDR3 loop is CASSSGAEKAGGELFF. The CDR3 bases are TGTGCCAGCAGCTCGGGGGCAGAAAAAGCTGGCGGGGAGCTGTTTTTT.

The CDR3, as DNA: TGTGCCAGCAGCTTAGTTGGCGACGGCTCCTACAATGAGCAGTTCTTC. Protein: CASSLVGDGSYNEQFF. This sequence joins TRBV11-1 and TRBJ2-1; D gene uncertain. Germline V lookup: CDR1 SGHAT, CDR2 FQDESV (reference sequence). With 1 base removed from V and 0 bases from J, the gap between germline ends came to 10 bases. The CDR3 loop spans 16 amino acids.

This clonotype was picked up many times. V usage is TRBV7-2 and J usage is TRBJ2-1; D might be TRBD2 (6 bases). Looked up from germline, CDR1 is SGHTA and CDR2 is FQGNSA. This CDR3 region has 15 residues. V was shortened by 6 bases and J by 8 bases, with 20 bases between the two germline ends. CDR3 DNA sequence: TGTGCCAGCAGGCCACGTAGCGGAGGGCCAGATGAGCAGTTCTTC. This sequence encodes CASRPRSGGPDEQFF.

In this sample, this clonotype turned up a few times. V is TRBV7-2 and J is TRBJ2-3, with D tentatively TRBD1 or TRBD2 (6 bases each). V was cut by 0 bases and J by 5 bases, with 15 bases left in between. This CDR3 region has 16 residues. Germline lookup yields CDR1 SGHTA and CDR2 FQGNSA. The CDR3 coding sequence is TGTGCCAGCAGCTTAGCGCCGGGGGCGGTCGGAGATACGCAGTATTTT. Encoded protein: CASSLAPGAVGDTQYF.

The table lists this clonotype with many counts. In DNA, the CDR3 is TGTGCCAGCAGCTTAGCGGCAGGTCAACAAGAGACCCAGTACTTC. Translating gives CASSLAAGQQETQYF. The chain couples TRBV7-9 to TRBJ2-5; the D is unclear. Per germline, CDR1 SEHNR and CDR2 FQNEAQ (reference sequence). V gave up 0 bases and J gave up 2 bases, with 10 bases separating them. The CDR3 covers 15 residues.

This clonotype was seen repeatedly, ten times or more. The rearrangement links TRBV18 to TRBJ2-1, with no clear D. Germline CDR1 KGHSH, CDR2 LQKENI. Trimming stripped 1 base from V and 10 bases from J, with 11 bases between. The CDR3 is 13 amino acids. CDR3 bases: TGTGCCAGCTCACCACGCGCAGCCATCGAGCAGTTCTTC. Translated: CASSPRAAIEQFF.

In this sample, this clonotype turned up many times. The chain employs TRBV29-1 and TRBJ1-1; D unclear. Germline values: CDR1 SQVTM, CDR2 ANQGSEA. This CDR3 contains 8 residues. The V end lost 5 bases, the J end lost 9 bases, and 4 bases lay between the germline ends. The CDR3: CSVPQAFF. In DNA, the CDR3 is TGCAGCGTTCCCCAAGCTTTCTTT.

The chain couples TRBV20-1 to TRBJ2-3; TRBD2 aligns across 8 bases. The V segment lost 5 bases and the J segment 3 bases; nucleotides outside the gene matches: 22. The CDR3 is made up of 19 amino acids. Germline CDR1 is DFQATT and CDR2 is SNEGSKA (reference sequence). The CDR3 here is CSALSLTSERGIVTDTQYF. In nucleotides, the CDR3 is TGCAGTGCTCTTAGCCTGACTAGCGAAAGGGGGATAGTGACAGATACGCAGTATTTT.

This clonotype was counted at least ten times. This chain joins TRBV21-1 and TRBJ2-3; the D call TRBD2 from the table was never checked on the DNA. TRBV21-1 is a pseudogene locus. The CDR3 runs 15 residues. The chain's CDR3 is CASSRGPGRQDTQYF. The CDR3 nucleotides read TGTGCCAGCAGCCGAGGGCCCGGACGGCAAGATACGCAGTATTTT.

Worth noting for this clonotype: Here the CDR3 omits its conserved ending phenylalanine or tryptophan, so a read error is the likely source. The chain recombines TRBV5-1 with TRBJ2-5, with D tentatively TRBD1 (5 bases). This CDR3 has 15 residues. CDR1 is SGHRS, CDR2 YFSETQ, per germline. CDR3 region: CASSLVQGNAKTQYL. CDR3 coding DNA: TGCGCCAGCAGCTTAGTGCAGGGAAACGCAAAGACACAGTACCTC.

In this sample, this clonotype turned up many times. This sequence joins TRBV28 and TRBJ2-3; 8 positions agree with TRBD2. J lost 5 bases, V lost 5 bases, and 12 bases had no gene match. Germline CDR1 reads MDHEN; CDR2 reads SYDVKM. The CDR3 covers 16 residues. This chain's CDR3 is CASSPRGGAQVDTQYF. As DNA, the CDR3 is TGTGCCAGCAGTCCCCGGGGGGGGGCGCAGGTAGATACGCAGTATTTT.